This T cell receptor (beta chain) is drawn from a study of cytomegalovirus exposure and HLA in healthy donors. Study-level findings and limits: A later analysis showed TCR association rates differing by HLA locus, peaking at DRB1 and lowest at HLA-C. Among TCR beta chains, those listed as cytomegalovirus-associated numbered over 150.

The CDR3 extends over 14 amino acids. The germline gives CDR1 SGHDT, CDR2 YYEEEE. Between the trimmed V and J ends, which lost 1 base and 4 bases, there was a span of 11 bases. PCR involved 60 Vbeta and 13 Jbeta primers. As processed by the authors: Later, an analysis found around 80 million unique TCR beta chains, and some 10 million of these were shared. The protocol was immunoSEQ multiplex PCR, while the TCRdb copy is restricted to in-frame clones and leaves out a portion. V and J calls and clone size are as listed in that table; D and trimming were resolved from the DNA. This table has more than 80,000 clones, over 75% appearing once. A word on this clone: Its antigen is currently unknown.

This sequence joins TRBV5-6 and TRBJ1-2; the D gene is possibly TRBD1 (6 bases). This receptor was identified in a man aged 55 to 69 in good health and CMV-seronegative. The sequenced sample was PBMCs. The CDR3, as DNA: TGTGCCAGCAGCTTGCGGGGGGCCTCCTATGGCTACACCTTC. Translated: CASSLRGASYGYTF. The variable domain in full, with the rest retrieved from reference TRBV5-6 and TRBJ1-2, is DAGVTQSPTHLIKTRGQQVTLRCSPKSGHDTVSWYQQALGQGPQFIFQYYEEEERQRGNFPDRFSGHQFPNYSSELNVNALLLGDSALYLCASSLRGASYGYTFGSGTRLTVV.